These 5 T cell receptor beta chains share one sample of origin, sequenced in a study of CD8+ T cells in alopecia areata. Treatment indicated: oral pan-JAK inhibitor, 5-10 mg twice daily. cDNA reverse transcribed from extracted RNA served as the sequencing template. Using immunoSEQ multiplex PCR, the repertoire was profiled, and TCRdb retains in-frame clones only, with some absent. The sample yields about 300,000 clones, roughly 64% seen once. The sequencing here drew on CD4+ T cells sorted from blood, taken at week 24, from a patient treated with tofacitinib. The origin of the receptors is a human donor with alopecia areata.

The rearrangement joins TRBV9 to TRBJ2-2, with 7 bases identical to TRBD2. V shed 0 bases, J shed 4 bases, and the junction held 9 bases outside the gene matches. CDR1 and CDR2 (germline): SGDLS, YYNGEE. This CDR3 is built from 17 residues. CDR3 nucleotides: TGTGCCAGCAGCGTAGGTCGGCTAGCGGAGAGCACCGGGGAGCTGTTTTTT. Protein product: CASSVGRLAESTGELFF.

The rearrangement links TRBV18 to TRBJ2-7; TRBD2 is a possible D gene (6 bases). Germline V CDR1 and CDR2: KGHSH, LQKENI. The ends were cut back, 2 bases at V and 4 bases at J, with 15 bases in the middle. This CDR3 is built from 15 residues. CDR3 in DNA: TGTGCCAGCTCACCAGGGTTGGAGGGCCGGTACGAGCAGTACTTC. It specifies CASSPGLEGRYEQYF.

This chain connects TRBV4-2 to TRBJ2-2; weak D call: TRBD1 (5 bases). The germline CDR1 and CDR2 sequences are LGHNA and YNFKEQ. V shed 1 base and J shed 0 bases, with 9 bases lying between them. This CDR3 spans 16 amino acids. The CDR3 DNA sequence: TGTGCCAGCAGCCAAGCCCAGGGAACGAACACCGGGGAGCTGTTTTTT. As protein: CASSQAQGTNTGELFF.

This clone was seen a few times. The rearrangement uses TRBV5-1 and TRBJ2-3; perhaps TRBD1 as D (5 bases). This CDR3 contains 14 residues. V dropped 0 bases and J dropped 6 bases, with 11 bases sitting between them. Germline values: CDR1 SGHRS, CDR2 YFSETQ. The CDR3 bases are TGCGCCAGCAGCTTGGGGACAAACGCGGATACGCAGTATTTT. This codes for CASSLGTNADTQYF.

The V and J genes are TRBV27 and TRBJ2-5; D may be TRBD1 (6 bases). Trimming removed 5 bases from V and 2 bases from J, with 9 bases in between. Germline V gene lookup returns CDR1 MNHEY and CDR2 SMNVEV (reference sequence). The length of the CDR3 is 13 residues. For the CDR3, the DNA is TGTGCCAGCAGTCAGGGGCGGCAAGAGACCCAGTACTTC. As protein: CASSQGRQETQYF.